This TCR beta chain was obtained from a study of CD8+CD57+ T cells in acquired aplastic anemia. Turning to the study itself: On average, sorted CD4+ and CD8+ cells gave approximately 3.1 ug of DNA. The study's findings and limits: Found in both controls and patients were twenty-nine CD8+ CDR3 sequences.

It was genomic DNA that served as the template for profiling TCR beta VDJ and CDR3. TCRdb reanalysed the reads using MiXCR and keeps one entry per CDR3 protein. The sample carries some 140,000 distinct CDR3 sequences, about 54% recorded once. The ends were cut back, 4 bases at V and 7 bases at J, with 27 bases in the middle. Germline CDR1 is MGHDK and CDR2 is SYGVNS. The CDR3 covers 18 residues. Patients chosen for sequencing had shown CD8+CD57+ cell expansion by flow cytometry. The blood sampling took place in patients who had so far received no therapy. As for this clonotype: Its antigen is as yet unknown.

The TCR was taken from a human donor with aplastic anemia. Sequencing used sorted CD4+, CD8+, or CD8+CD57+ T cells (not recorded which) from PBMCs. The genes are TRBV25-1 and TRBJ2-3, with D possibly matching TRBD2 (6 bases). CDR3 protein: CASSARDHTSPMGYTQYF. The CDR3 bases are TGTGCCAGCAGTGCTAGAGATCACACTAGCCCCATGGGTTATACGCAGTATTTT. Full variable domain (outside the CDR3, taken from reference TRBV25-1 and TRBJ2-3): EADIYQTPRYLVIGTGKKITLECSQTMGHDKMYWYQQDPGMELHLIHYSYGVNSTEKGDLSSESTVSRIRTEHFPLTLESARPSHTSQYLCASSARDHTSPMGYTQYFGPGTRLTVL.